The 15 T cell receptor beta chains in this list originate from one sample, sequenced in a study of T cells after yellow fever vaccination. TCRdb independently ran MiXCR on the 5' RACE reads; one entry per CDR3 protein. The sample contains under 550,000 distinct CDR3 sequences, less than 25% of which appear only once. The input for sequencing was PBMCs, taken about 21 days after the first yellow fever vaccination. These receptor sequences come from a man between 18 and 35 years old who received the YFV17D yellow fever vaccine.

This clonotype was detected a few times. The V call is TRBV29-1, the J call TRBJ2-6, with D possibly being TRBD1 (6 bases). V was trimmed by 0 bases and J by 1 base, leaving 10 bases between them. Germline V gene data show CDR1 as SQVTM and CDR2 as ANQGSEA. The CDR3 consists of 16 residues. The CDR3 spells CSVEDPTGSGANVLTF. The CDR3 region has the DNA TGCAGCGTTGAAGACCCCACAGGGTCTGGGGCCAACGTCCTGACTTTC.

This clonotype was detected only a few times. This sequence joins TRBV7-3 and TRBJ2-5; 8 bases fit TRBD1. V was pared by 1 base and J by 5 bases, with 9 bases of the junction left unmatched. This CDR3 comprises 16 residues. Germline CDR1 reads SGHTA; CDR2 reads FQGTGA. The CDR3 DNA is TGTGCCAGCAGCTTAATGGGCAGGGGGCGGCCGGAGACCCAGTACTTC. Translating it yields CASSLMGRGRPETQYF.

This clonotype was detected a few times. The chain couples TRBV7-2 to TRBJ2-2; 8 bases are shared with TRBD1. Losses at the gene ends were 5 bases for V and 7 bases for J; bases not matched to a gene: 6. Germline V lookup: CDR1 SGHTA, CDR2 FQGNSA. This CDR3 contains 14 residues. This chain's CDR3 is CASSRAGGGGELFF. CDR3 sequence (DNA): TGTGCCAGCAGCCGGGCAGGGGGCGGCGGGGAGCTGTTTTTT.

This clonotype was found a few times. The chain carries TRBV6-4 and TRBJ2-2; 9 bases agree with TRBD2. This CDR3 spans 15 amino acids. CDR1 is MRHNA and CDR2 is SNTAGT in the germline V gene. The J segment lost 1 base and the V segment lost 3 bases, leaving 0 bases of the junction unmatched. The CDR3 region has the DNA TGTGCCAGCAGTGAGCGGGGGGGGAACACCGGGGAGCTGTTTTTT. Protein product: CASSERGGNTGELFF.

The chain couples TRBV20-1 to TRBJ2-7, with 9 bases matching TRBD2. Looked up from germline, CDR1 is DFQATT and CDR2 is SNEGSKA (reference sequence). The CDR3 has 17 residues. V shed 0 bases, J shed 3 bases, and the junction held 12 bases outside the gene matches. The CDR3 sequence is CSARDYQRGAAIYEQYF. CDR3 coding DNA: TGCAGTGCTAGAGATTACCAGCGGGGGGCCGCAATCTACGAGCAGTACTTC.

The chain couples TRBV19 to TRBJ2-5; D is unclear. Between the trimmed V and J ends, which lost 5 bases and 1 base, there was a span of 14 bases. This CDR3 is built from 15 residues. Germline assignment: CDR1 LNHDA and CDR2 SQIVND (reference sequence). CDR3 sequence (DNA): TGTGCCAGTAGTGCCAGAACCGGGCGCCAAGAGACCCAGTACTTC. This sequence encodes CASSARTGRQETQYF.

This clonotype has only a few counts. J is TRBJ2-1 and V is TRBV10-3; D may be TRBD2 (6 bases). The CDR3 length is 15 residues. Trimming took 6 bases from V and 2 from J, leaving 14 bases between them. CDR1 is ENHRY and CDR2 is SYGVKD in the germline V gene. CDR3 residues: CAIRPGGTAYNEQFF. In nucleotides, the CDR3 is TGTGCCATCAGGCCGGGCGGGACGGCCTACAATGAGCAGTTCTTC.

The chain's CDR3 is CASSPSSLTGGRTEAPDTQYF. The CDR3, as DNA: TGTGCCAGCAGTCCATCGTCTCTTACCGGGGGCCGCACCGAGGCCCCAGATACGCAGTATTTT. The rearrangement links TRBV28 to TRBJ2-3, with D perhaps assigned TRBD1 or TRBD2 (6 bases each). The V and J ends lost 5 bases and 4 bases respectively, with 34 bases between them. CDR3 length: 21 amino acids. Germline V gives CDR1 MDHEN, CDR2 SYDVKM.

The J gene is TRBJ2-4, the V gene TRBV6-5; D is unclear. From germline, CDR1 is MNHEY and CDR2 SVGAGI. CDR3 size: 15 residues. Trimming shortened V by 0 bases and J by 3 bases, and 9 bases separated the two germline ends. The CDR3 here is CASSYSIKVKNIQYF. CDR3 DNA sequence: TGTGCCAGCAGTTACTCGATTAAGGTCAAAAACATTCAGTACTTC.

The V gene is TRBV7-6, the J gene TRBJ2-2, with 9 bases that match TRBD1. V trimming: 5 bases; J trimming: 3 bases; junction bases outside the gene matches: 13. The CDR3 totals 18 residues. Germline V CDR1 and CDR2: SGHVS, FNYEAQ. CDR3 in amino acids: CASSPGGQGGSDTGELFF. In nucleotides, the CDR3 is TGTGCCAGCAGCCCTGGGGGACAGGGAGGTAGTGACACCGGGGAGCTGTTTTTT.

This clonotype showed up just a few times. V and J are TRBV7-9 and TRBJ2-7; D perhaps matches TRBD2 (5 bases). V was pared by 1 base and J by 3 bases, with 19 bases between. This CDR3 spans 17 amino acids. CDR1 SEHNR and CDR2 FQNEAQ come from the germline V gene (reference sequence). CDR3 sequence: CASSLGASPDPFYEQYV. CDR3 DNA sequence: TGTGCCAGCAGCTTAGGGGCTAGCCCAGATCCCTTCTACGAGCAGTACGTC.

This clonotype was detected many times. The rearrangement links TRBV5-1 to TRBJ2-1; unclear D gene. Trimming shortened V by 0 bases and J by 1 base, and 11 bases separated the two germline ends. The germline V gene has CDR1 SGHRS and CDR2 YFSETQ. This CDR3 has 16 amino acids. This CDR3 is CASSLVIARSYNEQFF. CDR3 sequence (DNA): TGCGCCAGCAGCTTGGTAATAGCAAGGTCCTACAATGAGCAGTTCTTC.

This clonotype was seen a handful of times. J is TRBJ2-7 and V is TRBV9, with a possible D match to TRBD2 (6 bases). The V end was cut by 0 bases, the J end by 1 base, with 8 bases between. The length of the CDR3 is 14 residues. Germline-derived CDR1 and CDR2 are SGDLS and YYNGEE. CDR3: CASSVEGRSYEQYF. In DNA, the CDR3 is TGTGCCAGCAGCGTAGAAGGGAGGTCCTACGAGCAGTACTTC.

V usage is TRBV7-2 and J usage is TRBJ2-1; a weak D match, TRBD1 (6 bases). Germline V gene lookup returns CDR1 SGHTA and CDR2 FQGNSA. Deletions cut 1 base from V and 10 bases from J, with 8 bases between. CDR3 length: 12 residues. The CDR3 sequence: CASSLGTVEQFF. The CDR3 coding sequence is TGTGCCAGCAGCTTAGGGACAGTAGAGCAGTTCTTC.

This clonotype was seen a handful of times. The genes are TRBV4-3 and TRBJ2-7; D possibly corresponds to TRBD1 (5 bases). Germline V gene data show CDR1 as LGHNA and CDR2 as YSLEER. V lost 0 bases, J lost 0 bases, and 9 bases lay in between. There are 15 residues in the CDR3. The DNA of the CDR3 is TGCGCCAGCAGCCAAGATACTACAGGCTCCTACGAGCAGTACTTC. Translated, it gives CASSQDTTGSYEQYF.